This TCR beta chain comes out of a study of cytomegalovirus exposure and HLA in healthy donors. Study-level points and caveats: An observed cluster of highly shared sequence variants was recorded as a likely sequencing artifact. There were reportedly fewer N-insertions in an Asian-associated ancestry cluster than the roughly 700-donor mean, in a later analysis.

This clone is a singleton in its sample. What it binds is not known. Germline CDR1 reads SNHLY; CDR2 reads FYNNEI. V shed 8 bases and J 7 bases; nucleotides not matched to a gene: 11. CDR3 length: 14 amino acids. A multiplex PCR was run with 60 Vbeta primers and 13 Jbeta primers. How the authors handled the data: Later work found approximately 87 million unique TCR beta chains, with 9.5 million to 12 million shared. Profiling relied on immunoSEQ multiplex PCR, and the TCRdb table lists in-frame clones only, not all of them. The DNA gave D and trimming, while V, J and clone size come from that table. The sample shows 100,000 or so clones, about 83% of them seen only once.

Sequenced material: PBMCs. The receptor was derived from a female donor in good health and CMV-seropositive. The gene calls are TRBV2 and TRBJ2-7, with 10 bases identical to TRBD2. The DNA of the CDR3 is TGTGCCAGCGACTTTAGCGGGAGGTTCGGTGAGCAGTACTTC. Its translation is CASDFSGRFGEQYF. The variable domain in full, with the rest retrieved from reference TRBV2 and TRBJ2-7, is EPEVTQTPSHQVTQMGQEVILRCVPISNHLYFYWYRQILGQKVEFLVSFYNNEISEKSEIFDDQFSVERPDGSNFTLKIRSTKLEDSAMYFCASDFSGRFGEQYFGPGTRLTVT.